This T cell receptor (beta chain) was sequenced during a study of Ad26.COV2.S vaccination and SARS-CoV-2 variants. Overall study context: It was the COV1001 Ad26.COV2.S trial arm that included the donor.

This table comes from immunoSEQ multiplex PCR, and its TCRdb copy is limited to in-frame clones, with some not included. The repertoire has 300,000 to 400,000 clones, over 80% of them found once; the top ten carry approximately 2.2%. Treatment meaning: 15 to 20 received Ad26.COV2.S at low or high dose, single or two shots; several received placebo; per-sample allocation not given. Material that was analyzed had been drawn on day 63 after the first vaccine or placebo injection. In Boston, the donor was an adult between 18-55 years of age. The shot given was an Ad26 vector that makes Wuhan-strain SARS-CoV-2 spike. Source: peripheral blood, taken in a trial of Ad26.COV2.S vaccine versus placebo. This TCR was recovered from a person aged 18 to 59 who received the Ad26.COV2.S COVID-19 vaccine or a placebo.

The CDR3: CATSRTGTATGRAFF. The CDR3, as DNA: TGTGCCACCAGCAGAACCGGGACCGCAACCGGTAGGGCTTTCTTT. The genes are TRBV15 and TRBJ1-1, with D possibly TRBD1 on 5 matching bases. Trimming pared 2 bases from V and 11 bases from J, leaving 21 bases between. CDR1 and CDR2 (germline): LNHNV, YYDKDF (reference sequence). CDR3 length equals 15 residues. Full variable domain (missing parts from reference TRBV15 and TRBJ1-1): DAMVIQNPRYQVTQFGKPVTLSCSQTLNHNVMYWYQQKSSQAPKLLFHYYDKDFNNEADTPDNFQSRRPNTSFCFLDIRSPGLGDTAMYLCATSRTGTATGRAFFGQGTRLTVV.